This TCR beta chain appears in the sequencing data of a study of T-cell memory formation after mild COVID-19 (dated by TCRdb to about 2021). Notes on the research overall: TCR sequence clusters from the two donors were found to be largely donor specific. In two donors, T-cell clones that expanded and contracted after mild COVID-19 were followed by sequencing TCRalpha and TCRbeta repertoires longitudinally. The cohort was made up of two young adult volunteers, one female and one male, who were previously healthy. Paper-wide results and their limitations: Only two mild cases were covered in the study, and larger cohorts including severe cases with pre-infection samples were considered necessary. Some responding clones were found in pre-infection memory, which suggests that pre-existing cross-reactive memory T cells took part in the SARS-CoV-2 response. Clones that contracted from day 15 to 85 showed balanced CD4/CD8 phenotypes, whereas a second wave of clones that expanded from day 15 to 37 leaned towards CD4+. SARS-CoV-2 specificity was not confirmed for the second-wave clones peaking on day 37. Contracting CD4+ clones were located mainly in the CM and EM memory subsets, whereas CD8+ clones were found to be enriched in EMRA.

The germline V gene (reference sequence) specifies SEHNR as CDR1 and FQNEAQ as CDR2. From the cysteine up to the phenylalanine, the CDR3 has a length of 16 residues. Only CDR3 DNA is held: 48 bases, read in frame from base 1. Trimming at the junction amounts to 7 bases on V and 1 base on J, and the germline ends lie 16 bases apart. These reads were obtained on an Illumina NovaSeq 6000. TCRalpha and TCRbeta cDNA libraries were constructed by 5'RACE with constant-segment primers, with sample barcodes and unique molecular identifiers being introduced. RNA was extracted from every sample with Trizol reagent. Library amplification was performed in two PCR steps, and a second sample barcode and Illumina TruSeq adapters were introduced in the second step. Sequencing of the libraries was done on an Illumina NovaSeq, producing 2 x 150 bp paired-end reads. Concerning the study's data processing: With migec v1.2.7, reads were demultiplexed and then collapsed into UMI-guided consensus sequences. Using mixcr v2.1.11, UMI consensuses were aligned to TRA and TRB V and J templates and then assembled into clonotypes. Clonotypes were classified as expanded or contracted when called significant by both edgeR and NoisET, with noise models trained on biological replicates. For edgeR calls, a false discovery rate-adjusted p below 0.01 and a log2 fold-change threshold of 1 were applied. As an exploratory analysis of dynamics, max-normalized trajectories of the 1000 most abundant clonotypes were examined with PCA combined with hierarchical clustering. Separately sequenced CD4+ and CD8+ repertoires were used to assign the CD4 or CD8 phenotype of responding clones. TCRdb passed the public sequencing reads through fastp at Q25 and MiXCR, retaining productive beta sequences. Each CDR3 protein appears once, grouped with its most common genes and DNA. TCRdb, not the original authors, processed these V and J calls. This sample holds hundreds of thousands of distinct CDR3 sequences; 20% were observed only once. Approximately 13% of the sample is taken by the ten largest.

Ficoll-Paque density gradient centrifugation was used to isolate PBMCs. In this sample, this clonotype turned up a few times. Its antigen target is currently unknown. No base quality values were provided; no much bigger clone lies one nucleotide off. The V and J genes are TRBV7-9 and TRBJ2-2, with no confident D gene call. This TCR was sampled from an adult woman who had mild COVID-19 (a few samples of this study predate the infection). The sample titles of this study are shuffled in the database, so cell type and time point are left out; the donor was told from shared clones. Sequencing was carried out using PBMCs or a T cell subset sorted from them (not recorded which). CDR3 protein: CASNPLRPGNTGELFF. The nucleotide sequence reads as follows: TGTGCCAGCAACCCCCTGAGACCGGGGAACACCGGGGAGCTGTTTTTT. With all but the CDR3 taken from the reference TRBV7-9 and TRBJ2-2 genes, the full variable domain is: DTGVSQNPRHKITKRGQNVTFRCDPISEHNRLYWYRQTLGQGPEFLTYFQNEAQLEKSRLLSDRFSAERPKGSFSTLEIQRTEQGDSAMYLCASNPLRPGNTGELFFGEGSRLTVL.